Reported below is one TCR beta chain. This sample stems from a study of blood T cell repertoires in COVID-19. On the study more broadly: Material from acute and convalescent COVID-19 was sourced from the United States, Italy and Spain. T cells, B-cell-depleted T cells, or PBMCs supplied cDNA or gDNA.

This CDR3 contains 12 residues. Germline trimming cut 7 bases from V and 13 bases from J; bases unmatched to any gene: 5. Germline CDR1 MDHEN, CDR2 SYDVKM. Per the authors' pipeline: Reference gene primer amplification yielded estimated nucleated cell counts. Generated by immunoSEQ multiplex PCR, the TCRdb table keeps only in-frame clones and is missing some. V and J calls and clone size are given by that table; D and trimming were obtained from the DNA. The sample carries roughly 8,600 clones, 70% to 85% recorded once. The clonotype was recovered from a human donor with active COVID-19. The donor label of this sample is uncertain. The material sequenced was peripheral blood. The chain joins TRBV28 to TRBJ2-5; 14 bases map to TRBD2. The CDR3 sequence is CASTGLAGAPYF. The CDR3 DNA follows: TGTGCCAGCACGGGACTAGCGGGGGCCCCGTACTTC.